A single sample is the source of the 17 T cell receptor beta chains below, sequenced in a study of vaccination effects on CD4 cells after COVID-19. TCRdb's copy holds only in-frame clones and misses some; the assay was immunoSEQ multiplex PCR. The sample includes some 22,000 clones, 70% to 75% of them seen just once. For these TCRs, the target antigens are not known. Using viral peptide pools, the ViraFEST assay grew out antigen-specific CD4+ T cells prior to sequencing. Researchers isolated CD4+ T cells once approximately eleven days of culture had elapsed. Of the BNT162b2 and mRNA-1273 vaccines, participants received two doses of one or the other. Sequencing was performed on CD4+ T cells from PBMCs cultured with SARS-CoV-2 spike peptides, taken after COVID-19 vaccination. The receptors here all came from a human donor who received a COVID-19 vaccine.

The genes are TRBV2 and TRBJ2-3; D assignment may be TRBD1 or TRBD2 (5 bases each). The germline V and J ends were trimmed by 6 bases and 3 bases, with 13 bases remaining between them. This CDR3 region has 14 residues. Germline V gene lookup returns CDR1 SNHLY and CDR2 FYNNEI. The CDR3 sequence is CASRRGDGTDTQYF. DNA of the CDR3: TGTGCCAGCAGGAGAGGGGACGGTACAGATACGCAGTATTTT.

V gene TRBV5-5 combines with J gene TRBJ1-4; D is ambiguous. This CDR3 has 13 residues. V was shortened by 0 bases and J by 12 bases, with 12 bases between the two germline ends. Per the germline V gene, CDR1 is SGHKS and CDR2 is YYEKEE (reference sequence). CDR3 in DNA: TGTGCCAGCAGCTTGGCTGACGGGGAGGAACTGTTTTTT. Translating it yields CASSLADGEELFF.

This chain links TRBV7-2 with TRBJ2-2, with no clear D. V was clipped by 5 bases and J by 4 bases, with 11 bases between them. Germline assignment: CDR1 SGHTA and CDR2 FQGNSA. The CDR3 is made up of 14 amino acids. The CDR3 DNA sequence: TGTGCCAGCAGCCTAAATCCGGGCACCGGGGAGCTGTTTTTT. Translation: CASSLNPGTGELFF.

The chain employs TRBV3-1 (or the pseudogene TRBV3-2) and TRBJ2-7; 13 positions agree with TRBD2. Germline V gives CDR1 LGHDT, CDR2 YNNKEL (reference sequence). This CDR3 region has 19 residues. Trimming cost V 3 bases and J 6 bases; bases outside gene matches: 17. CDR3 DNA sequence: TGTGCCAGCAGCCAGATCGGACTAGCGGGAGAGTGTCCCGGATGCGAGCAGTACTTC. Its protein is CASSQIGLAGECPGCEQYF.

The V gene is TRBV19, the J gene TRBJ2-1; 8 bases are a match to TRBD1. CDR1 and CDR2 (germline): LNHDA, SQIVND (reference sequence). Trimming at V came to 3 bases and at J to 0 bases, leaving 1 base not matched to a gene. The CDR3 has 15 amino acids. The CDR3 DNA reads TGTGCCAGTAGTATCGACAGGGGCTCCTACAATGAGCAGTTCTTC. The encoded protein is CASSIDRGSYNEQFF.

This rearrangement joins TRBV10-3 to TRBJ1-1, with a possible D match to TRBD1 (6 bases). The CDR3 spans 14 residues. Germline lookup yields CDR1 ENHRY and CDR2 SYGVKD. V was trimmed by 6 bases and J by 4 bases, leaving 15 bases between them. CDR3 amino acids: CAIRNRVDSTEAFF. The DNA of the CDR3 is TGTGCCATCAGGAACAGGGTGGATTCCACTGAAGCTTTCTTT.

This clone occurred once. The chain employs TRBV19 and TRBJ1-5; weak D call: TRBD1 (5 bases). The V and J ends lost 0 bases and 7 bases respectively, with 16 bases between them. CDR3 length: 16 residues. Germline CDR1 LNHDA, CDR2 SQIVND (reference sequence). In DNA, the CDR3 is TGTGCCAGTAGTATAGATAGCAGGGAGGCGAACCAGCCCCAGCATTTT. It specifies CASSIDSREANQPQHF.

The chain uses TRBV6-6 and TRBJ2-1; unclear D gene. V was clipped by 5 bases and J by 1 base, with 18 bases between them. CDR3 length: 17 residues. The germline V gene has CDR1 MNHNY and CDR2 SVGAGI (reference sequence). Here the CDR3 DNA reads TGTGCCAGCAGTCTTTCCTTCTACGGCGAGTCCTACAATGAGCAGTTCTTC. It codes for CASSLSFYGESYNEQFF.

The CDR3: CASSRGQGYEQYF. In DNA, the CDR3 is TGTGCCAGCAGCCGGGGACAGGGCTACGAGCAGTACTTC. This sequence joins TRBV11-3 and TRBJ2-7; 9 positions agree with TRBD1. The CDR3 is made up of 13 amino acids. Per germline, CDR1 SGHNT and CDR2 YENEEA. J gave up 3 bases and V 5 bases, and 2 bases lay outside the gene matches. The full variable domain, its missing parts supplied by reference TRBV11-3 and TRBJ2-7, is EAGVVQSPRYKIIEKKQPVAFWCNPISGHNTLYWYLQNLGQGPELLIRYENEEAVDDSQLPKDRFSAERLKGVDSTLKIQPAELGDSAVYLCASSRGQGYEQYFGPGTRLTVT.

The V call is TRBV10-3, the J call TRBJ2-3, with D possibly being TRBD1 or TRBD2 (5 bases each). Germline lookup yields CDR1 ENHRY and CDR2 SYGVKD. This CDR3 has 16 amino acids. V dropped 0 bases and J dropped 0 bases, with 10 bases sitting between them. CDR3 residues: CAISESRGPSTDTQYF. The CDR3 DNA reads TGTGCCATCAGTGAGTCCCGGGGCCCCAGCACAGATACGCAGTATTTT.

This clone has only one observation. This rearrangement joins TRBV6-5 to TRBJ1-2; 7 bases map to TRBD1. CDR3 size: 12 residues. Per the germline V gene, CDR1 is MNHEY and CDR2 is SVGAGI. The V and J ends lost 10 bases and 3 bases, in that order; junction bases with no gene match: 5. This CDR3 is CATTGAHYGYTF. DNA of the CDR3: TGTGCCACCACAGGGGCCCACTATGGCTACACCTTC.

CDR3: CASRSTSGGSYNEQFF. The DNA for the CDR3 is TGCGCCAGCAGGTCGACTAGCGGGGGATCCTACAATGAGCAGTTCTTC. V and J are TRBV4-1 and TRBJ2-1; TRBD2 agrees at 12 bases. Germline trimming cut 6 bases from V and 1 base from J; bases unmatched to any gene: 4. The CDR3 loop spans 16 amino acids. Germline CDR1 and CDR2: MGHRA and YSYEKL.

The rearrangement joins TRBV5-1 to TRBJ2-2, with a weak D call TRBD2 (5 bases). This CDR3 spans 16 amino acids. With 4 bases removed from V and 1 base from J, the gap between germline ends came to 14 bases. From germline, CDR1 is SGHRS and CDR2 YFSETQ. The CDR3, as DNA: TGCGCCAGCAGCCCCGACGCTCGGGGGAACACCGGGGAGCTGTTTTTT. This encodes CASSPDARGNTGELFF.

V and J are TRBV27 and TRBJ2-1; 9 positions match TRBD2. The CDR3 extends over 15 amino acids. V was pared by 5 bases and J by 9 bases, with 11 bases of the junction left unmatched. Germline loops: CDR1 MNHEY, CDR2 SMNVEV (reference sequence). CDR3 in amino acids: CASSPLGRGGTEQFF. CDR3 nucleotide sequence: TGTGCCAGCAGTCCATTAGGGCGGGGGGGTACTGAGCAGTTCTTC.

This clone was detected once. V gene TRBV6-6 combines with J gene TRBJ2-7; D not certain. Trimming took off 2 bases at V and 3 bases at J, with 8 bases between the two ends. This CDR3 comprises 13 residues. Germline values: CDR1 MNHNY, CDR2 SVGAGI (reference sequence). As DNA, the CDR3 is TGTGCCAGCAGTTACAATCAGGTCTACGAGCAGTACTTC. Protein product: CASSYNQVYEQYF.

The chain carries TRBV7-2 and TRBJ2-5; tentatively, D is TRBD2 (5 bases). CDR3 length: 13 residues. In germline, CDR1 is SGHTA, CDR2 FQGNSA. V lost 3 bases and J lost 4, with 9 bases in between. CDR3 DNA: TGTGCCAGCAGCTTTGCGGGCGGAGAGACCCAGTACTTC. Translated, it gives CASSFAGGETQYF.

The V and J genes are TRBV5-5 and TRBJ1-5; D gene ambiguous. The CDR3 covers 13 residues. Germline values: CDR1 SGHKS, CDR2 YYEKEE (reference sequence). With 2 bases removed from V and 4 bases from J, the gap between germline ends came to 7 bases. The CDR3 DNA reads TGTGCCAGCAGCTTTCAAGAGAATCAGCCCCAGCATTTT. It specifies CASSFQENQPQHF. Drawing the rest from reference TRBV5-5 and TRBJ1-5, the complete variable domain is DAGVTQSPTHLIKTRGQQVTLRCSPISGHKSVSWYQQVLGQGPQFIFQYYEKEERGRGNFPDRFSARQFPNYSSELNVNALLLGDSALYLCASSFQENQPQHFGDGTRLSIL.